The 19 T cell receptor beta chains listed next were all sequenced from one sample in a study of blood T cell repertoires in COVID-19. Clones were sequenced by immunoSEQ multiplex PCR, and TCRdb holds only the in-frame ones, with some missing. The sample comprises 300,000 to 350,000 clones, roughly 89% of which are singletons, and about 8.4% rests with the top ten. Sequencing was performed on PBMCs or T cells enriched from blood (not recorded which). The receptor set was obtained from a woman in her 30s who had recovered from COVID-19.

CDR3 nucleotides: TGTGCCATCAGTGACCCGGACACCTACGAGCAGTACTTC. Its translation: CAISDPDTYEQYF. V gene TRBV10-3 combines with J gene TRBJ2-7, with a possible D match to TRBD1 (5 bases). This CDR3 spans 13 amino acids. With 3 bases removed from V and 2 bases from J, the gap between germline ends came to 8 bases. Germline V gene sequence: CDR1 ENHRY, CDR2 SYGVKD.

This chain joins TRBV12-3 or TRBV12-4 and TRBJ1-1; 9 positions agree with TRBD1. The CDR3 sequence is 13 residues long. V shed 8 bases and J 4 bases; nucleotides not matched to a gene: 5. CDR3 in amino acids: CASYRGPGTEAFF. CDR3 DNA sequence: TGTGCCAGCTACAGGGGGCCGGGCACTGAAGCTTTCTTT.

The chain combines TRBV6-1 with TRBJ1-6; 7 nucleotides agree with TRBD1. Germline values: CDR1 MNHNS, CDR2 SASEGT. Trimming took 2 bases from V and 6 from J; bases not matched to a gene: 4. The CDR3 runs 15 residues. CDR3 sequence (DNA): TGTGCCAGCAGTGAACAAACAGGGGTTAATTCACCCCTCCACTTT. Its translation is CASSEQTGVNSPLHF.

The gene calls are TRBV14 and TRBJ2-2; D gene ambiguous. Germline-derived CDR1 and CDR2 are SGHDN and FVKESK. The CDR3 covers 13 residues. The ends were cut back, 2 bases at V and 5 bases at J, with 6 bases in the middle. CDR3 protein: CASSQSPTGELFF. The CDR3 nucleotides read TGTGCCAGCAGCCAATCCCCAACCGGGGAGCTGTTTTTT.

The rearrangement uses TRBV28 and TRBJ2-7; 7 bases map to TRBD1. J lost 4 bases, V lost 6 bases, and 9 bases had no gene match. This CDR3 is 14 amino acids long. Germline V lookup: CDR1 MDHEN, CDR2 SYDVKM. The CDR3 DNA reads TGTGCCAGCAGCCAAACCGGGACAGCGTACGAGCAGTACTTC. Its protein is CASSQTGTAYEQYF.

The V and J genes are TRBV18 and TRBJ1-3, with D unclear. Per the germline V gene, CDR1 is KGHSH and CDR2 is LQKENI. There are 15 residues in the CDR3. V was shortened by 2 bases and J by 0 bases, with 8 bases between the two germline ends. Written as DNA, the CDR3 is TGTGCCAGCTCACCAGAGAGCCTCTCTGGAAACACCATATATTTT. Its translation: CASSPESLSGNTIYF.

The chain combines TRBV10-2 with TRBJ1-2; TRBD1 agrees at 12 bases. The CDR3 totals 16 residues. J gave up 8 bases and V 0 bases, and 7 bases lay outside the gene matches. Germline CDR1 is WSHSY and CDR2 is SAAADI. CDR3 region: CASSESSGQGARGYTF. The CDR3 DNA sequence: TGCGCCAGCAGTGAGTCTTCGGGACAGGGGGCGAGGGGCTACACCTTC.

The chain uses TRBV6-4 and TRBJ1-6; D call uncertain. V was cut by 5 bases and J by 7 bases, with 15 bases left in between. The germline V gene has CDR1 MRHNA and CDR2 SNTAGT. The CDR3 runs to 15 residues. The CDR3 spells CASSPVWQSNSPLHF. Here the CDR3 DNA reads TGTGCCAGCAGTCCTGTCTGGCAGTCAAATTCACCCCTCCACTTT.

The CDR3 is CASSSQGFIPYGYTF. The CDR3, as DNA: TGTGCCAGCAGTTCACAGGGATTCATTCCGTATGGCTACACCTTC. This sequence joins TRBV6-5 and TRBJ1-2; TRBD1 might be the D (6 bases). The V end was cut by 4 bases, the J end by 5 bases, with 17 bases between. The CDR3 has 15 amino acids. Germline V gene sequence: CDR1 MNHEY, CDR2 SVGAGI.

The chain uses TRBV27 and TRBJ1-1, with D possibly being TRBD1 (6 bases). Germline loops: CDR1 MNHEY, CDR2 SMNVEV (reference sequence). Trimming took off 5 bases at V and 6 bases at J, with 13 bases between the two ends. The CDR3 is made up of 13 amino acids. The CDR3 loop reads CASSLQGHAEAFF. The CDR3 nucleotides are TGTGCCAGCAGTCTGCAGGGGCATGCTGAAGCTTTCTTT.

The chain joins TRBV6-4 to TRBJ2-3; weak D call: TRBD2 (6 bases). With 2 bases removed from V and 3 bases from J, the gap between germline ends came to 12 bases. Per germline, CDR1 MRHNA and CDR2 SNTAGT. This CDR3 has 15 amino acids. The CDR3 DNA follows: TGTGCCAGCAGTGACCGGGCGGGAATGACAGATACGCAGTATTTT. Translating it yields CASSDRAGMTDTQYF.

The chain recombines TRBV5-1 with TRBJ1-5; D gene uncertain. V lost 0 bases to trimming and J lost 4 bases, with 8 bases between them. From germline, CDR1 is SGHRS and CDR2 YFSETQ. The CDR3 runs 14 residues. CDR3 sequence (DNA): TGCGCCAGCAGCTTGGGACGGGAAAATCAGCCCCAGCATTTT. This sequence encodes CASSLGRENQPQHF.

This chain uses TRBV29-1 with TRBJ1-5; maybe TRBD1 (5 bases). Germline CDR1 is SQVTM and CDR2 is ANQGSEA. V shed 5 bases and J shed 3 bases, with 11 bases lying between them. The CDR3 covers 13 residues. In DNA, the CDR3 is TGCAGCGTTCAGGGTAATCTCAATCAGCCCCAGCATTTT. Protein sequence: CSVQGNLNQPQHF.

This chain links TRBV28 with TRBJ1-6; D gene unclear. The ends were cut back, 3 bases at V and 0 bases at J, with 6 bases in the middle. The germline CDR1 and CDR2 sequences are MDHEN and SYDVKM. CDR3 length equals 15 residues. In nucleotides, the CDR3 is TGTGCCAGCAGTTTCTTGAGCTCCTATAATTCACCCCTCCACTTT. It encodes CASSFLSSYNSPLHF. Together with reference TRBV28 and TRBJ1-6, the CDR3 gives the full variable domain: DVKVTQSSRYLVKRTGEKVFLECVQDMDHENMFWYRQDPGLGLRLIYFSYDVKMKEKGDIPEGYSVSREKKERFSLILESASTNQTSMYLCASSFLSSYNSPLHFGNGTRLTVT.

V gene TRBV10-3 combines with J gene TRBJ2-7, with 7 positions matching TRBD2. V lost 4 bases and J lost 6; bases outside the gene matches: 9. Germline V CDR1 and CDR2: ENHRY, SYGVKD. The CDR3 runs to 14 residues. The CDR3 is CAISGAGDDLEQYF. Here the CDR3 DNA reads TGTGCCATCAGTGGTGCGGGAGACGATCTCGAGCAGTACTTC.

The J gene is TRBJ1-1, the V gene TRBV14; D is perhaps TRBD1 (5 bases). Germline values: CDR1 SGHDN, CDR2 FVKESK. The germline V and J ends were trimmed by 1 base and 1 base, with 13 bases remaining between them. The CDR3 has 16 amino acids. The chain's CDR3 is CASSQGGRASNTEAFF. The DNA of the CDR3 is TGTGCCAGCAGCCAAGGGGGCAGGGCTTCGAACACTGAAGCTTTCTTT.

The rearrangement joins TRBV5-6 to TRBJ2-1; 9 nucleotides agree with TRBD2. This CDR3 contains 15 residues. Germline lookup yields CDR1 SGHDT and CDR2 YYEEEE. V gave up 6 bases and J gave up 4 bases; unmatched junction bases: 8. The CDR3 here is CASTRLADSYNEQFF. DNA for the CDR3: TGTGCCAGCACCCGACTAGCGGATTCTTACAATGAGCAGTTCTTC.

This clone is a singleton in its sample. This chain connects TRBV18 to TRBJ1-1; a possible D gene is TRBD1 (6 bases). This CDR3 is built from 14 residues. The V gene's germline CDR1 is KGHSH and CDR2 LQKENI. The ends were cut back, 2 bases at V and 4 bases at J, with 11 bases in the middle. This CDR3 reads CASSPETRGTEAFF. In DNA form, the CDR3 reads TGTGCCAGCTCACCAGAAACCAGGGGCACTGAAGCTTTCTTT.

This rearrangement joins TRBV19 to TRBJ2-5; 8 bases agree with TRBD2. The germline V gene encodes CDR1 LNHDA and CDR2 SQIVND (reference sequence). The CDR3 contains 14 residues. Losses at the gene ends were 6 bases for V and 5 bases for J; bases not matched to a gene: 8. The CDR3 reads CASSHLAGQETQYF. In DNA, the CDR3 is TGTGCCAGTAGCCATCTAGCGGGCCAGGAGACCCAGTACTTC.